Listed here are 7 T cell receptor beta chains from one sample, sequenced in a study of cytomegalovirus exposure and HLA in healthy donors (dated by TCRdb to about 2017). Library generation was performed with the immunoSEQ multiplex PCR assay. For the multiplex PCR, a mixture combining 60 forward primers for TCR Vbeta segments and 13 reverse primers for TCR Jbeta segments was used. TCRdb mirrors the immuneACCESS table, restricted to in-frame sequences. Some clones are absent from its copies; in checked studies, under half trace to an unresolved V gene, and the reason for the others is unknown. The sample records about 120,000 clones, around 76% of which are singletons. Approximately 31% of the sample goes to the ten largest clones. Sample: PBMCs. The origin of the receptors is a man aged 55 to 69 in good health and CMV-seropositive.

This rearrangement joins TRBV5-1 to TRBJ1-6, with D hard to call. Germline V gene data show CDR1 as SGHRS and CDR2 as YFSETQ. This CDR3 is built from 15 residues. Trimming took 2 bases from V and 5 from J, leaving 11 bases between them. The CDR3 sequence is CASSFGGADNSPLHF. CDR3 in DNA: TGCGCCAGCAGCTTCGGAGGCGCGGATAATTCACCCCTCCACTTT. Full variable domain (remainder filled in from reference TRBV5-1 and TRBJ1-6): KAGVTQTPRYLIKTRGQQVTLSCSPISGHRSVSWYQQTPGQGLQFLFEYFSETQRNKGNFPGRFSGRQFSNSRSEMNVSTLELGDSALYLCASSFGGADNSPLHFGNGTRLTVT.

This chain connects TRBV19 to TRBJ2-7; the match to TRBD1 covers 9 bases. Germline V gives CDR1 LNHDA, CDR2 SQIVND (reference sequence). The CDR3 loop spans 14 amino acids. The trim removed 3 bases at V and 5 bases at J, leaving 5 bases unmatched. The CDR3 region has the DNA TGTGCCAGTAGTATCTGGACAGGGGATAACGAGCAGTACTTC. Encoded protein: CASSIWTGDNEQYF.

This clone has more than one count but fewer than ten. Other DNA sequences within the sample encode an identical CDR3. This chain connects TRBV2 to TRBJ1-2, with D unresolved. The germline V gene encodes CDR1 SNHLY and CDR2 FYNNEI. V gave up 6 bases and J gave up 2 bases, with 10 bases separating them. There are 13 residues in the CDR3. CDR3 DNA sequence: TGTGCCAGCAGCCGGGATATAAACTATGGCTACACCTTC. It specifies CASSRDINYGYTF.

V gene TRBV30 combines with J gene TRBJ2-3; 9 bases map to TRBD2. Germline assignment: CDR1 GTSNPN and CDR2 SVGIG (reference sequence). V lost 0 bases, J lost 2 bases, and 9 bases stayed unmatched. This CDR3 has 17 amino acids. The CDR3 here is CAWSVALTSGDTDTQYF. The DNA of the CDR3 is TGTGCCTGGAGTGTCGCCCTGACTAGCGGAGACACAGATACGCAGTATTTT. Based on the CDR3 plus reference TRBV30 and TRBJ2-3, the full variable domain is SQTIHQWPATLVQPVGSPLSLECTVEGTSNPNLYWYRQAAGRGLQLLFYSVGIGQISSEVPQNLSASRPQDRQFILSSKKLLLSDSGFYLCAWSVALTSGDTDTQYFGPGTRLTVL.

V usage is TRBV5-6 and J usage is TRBJ1-3; D remains unclear. The CDR3 loop spans 13 amino acids. V was shortened by 4 bases and J by 4 bases, with 9 bases between the two germline ends. Germline lookup yields CDR1 SGHDT and CDR2 YYEEEE. The CDR3 protein is CASSVGRGNTIYF. The CDR3 DNA reads as TGTGCCAGCAGCGTGGGGAGGGGAAACACCATATATTTT.

The V call is TRBV18, the J call TRBJ2-6; the D gene is possibly TRBD1 (6 bases). Trimming cost V 6 bases and J 2 bases, with 11 bases left between them. Germline loops: CDR1 KGHSH, CDR2 LQKENI. The CDR3 length is 15 residues. CDR3 nucleotides: TGTGCCAGCTCCCTCACAGGGACTGGGGCCAACGTCCTGACTTTC. Its protein is CASSLTGTGANVLTF. The full variable domain, in which reference TRBV18 and TRBJ2-6 provide the parts outside the CDR3, is NAGVMQNPRHLVRRRGQEARLRCSPMKGHSHVYWYRQLPEEGLKFMVYLQKENIIDESGMPKERFSAEFPKEGPSILRIQQVVRGDSAAYFCASSLTGTGANVLTFGAGSRLTVL.

CDR3 sequence reads: CASSLKRASSVYEQYF. DNA of the CDR3: TGTGCCAGCAGTTTAAAAAGGGCGTCTAGCGTTTACGAGCAGTACTTC. This chain joins TRBV27 and TRBJ2-7; the D gene is possibly TRBD2 (6 bases). Trimming pared 2 bases from V and 4 bases from J, leaving 18 bases between. CDR3 length: 16 residues. From germline, CDR1 is MNHEY and CDR2 SMNVEV (reference sequence).